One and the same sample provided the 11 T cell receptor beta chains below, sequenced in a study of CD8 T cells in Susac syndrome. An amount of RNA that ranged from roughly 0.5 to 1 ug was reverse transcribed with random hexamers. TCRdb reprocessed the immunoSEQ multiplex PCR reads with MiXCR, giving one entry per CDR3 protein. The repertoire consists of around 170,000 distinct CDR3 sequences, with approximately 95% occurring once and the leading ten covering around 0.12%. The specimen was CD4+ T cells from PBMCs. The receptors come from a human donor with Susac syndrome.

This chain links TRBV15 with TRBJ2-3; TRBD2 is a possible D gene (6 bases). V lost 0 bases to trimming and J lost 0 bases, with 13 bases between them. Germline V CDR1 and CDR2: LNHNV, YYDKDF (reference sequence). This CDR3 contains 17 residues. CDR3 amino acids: CATSRDPAGTSTDTQYF. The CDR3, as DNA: TGTGCCACCAGCAGAGATCCGGCGGGGACTAGCACAGATACGCAGTATTTT.

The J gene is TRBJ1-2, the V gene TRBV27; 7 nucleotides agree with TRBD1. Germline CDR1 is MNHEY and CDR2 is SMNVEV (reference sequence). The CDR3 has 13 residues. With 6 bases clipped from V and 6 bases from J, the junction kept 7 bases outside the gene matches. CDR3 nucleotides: TGTGCCAGCAGCCTCCAGGGGGGGAATGGCTACACCTTC. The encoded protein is CASSLQGGNGYTF.

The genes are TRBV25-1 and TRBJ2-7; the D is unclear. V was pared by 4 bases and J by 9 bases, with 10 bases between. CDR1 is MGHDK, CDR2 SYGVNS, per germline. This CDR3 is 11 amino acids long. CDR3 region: CASSGLIGQYF. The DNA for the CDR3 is TGTGCCAGCAGTGGCCTTATAGGGCAGTACTTC.

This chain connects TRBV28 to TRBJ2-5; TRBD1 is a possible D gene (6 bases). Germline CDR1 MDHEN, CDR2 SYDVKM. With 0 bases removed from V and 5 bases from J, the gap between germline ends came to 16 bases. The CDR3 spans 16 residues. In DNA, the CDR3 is TGTGCCAGCAGTTTATGGCTACAGGGAGTAGTGGAGACCCAGTACTTC. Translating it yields CASSLWLQGVVETQYF.

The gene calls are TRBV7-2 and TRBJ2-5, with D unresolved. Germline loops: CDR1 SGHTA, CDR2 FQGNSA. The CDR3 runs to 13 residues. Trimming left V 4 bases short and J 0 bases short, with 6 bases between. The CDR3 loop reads CASSSSNQETQYF. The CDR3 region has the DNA TGTGCCAGCAGCTCGAGTAACCAAGAGACCCAGTACTTC.

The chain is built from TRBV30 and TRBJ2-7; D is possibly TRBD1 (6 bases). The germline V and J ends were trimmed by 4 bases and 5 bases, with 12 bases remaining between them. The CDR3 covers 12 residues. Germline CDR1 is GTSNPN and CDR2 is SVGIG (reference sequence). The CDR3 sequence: CAWTAGADEQYF. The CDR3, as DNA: TGTGCCTGGACGGCAGGGGCCGACGAGCAGTACTTC.

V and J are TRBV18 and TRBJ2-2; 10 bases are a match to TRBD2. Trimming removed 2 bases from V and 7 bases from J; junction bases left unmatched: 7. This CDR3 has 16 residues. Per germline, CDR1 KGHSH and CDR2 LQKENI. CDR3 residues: CASSPRLAGADGELFF. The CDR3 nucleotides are TGTGCCAGCTCACCAAGGCTAGCGGGAGCGGACGGGGAGCTGTTTTTT.

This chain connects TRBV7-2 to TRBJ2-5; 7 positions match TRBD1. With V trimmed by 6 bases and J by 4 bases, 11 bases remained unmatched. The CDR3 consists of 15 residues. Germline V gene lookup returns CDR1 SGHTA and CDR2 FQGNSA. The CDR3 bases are TGTGCCAGCAGTTCGACAAAACAGGGGAGAGAGACCCAGTACTTC. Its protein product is CASSSTKQGRETQYF. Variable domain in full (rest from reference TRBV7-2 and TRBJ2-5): GAGVSQSPSNKVTEKGKDVELRCDPISGHTALYWYRQSLGQGLEFLIYFQGNSAPDKSGLPSDRFSAERTGGSVSTLTIQRTQQEDSAVYLCASSSTKQGRETQYFGPGTRLLVL.

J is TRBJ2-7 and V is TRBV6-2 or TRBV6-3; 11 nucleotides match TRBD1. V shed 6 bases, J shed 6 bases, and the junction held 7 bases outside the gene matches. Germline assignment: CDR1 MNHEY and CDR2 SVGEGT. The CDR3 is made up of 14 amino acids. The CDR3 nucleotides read TGTGCCAGCAGCTCCGGGACAGGGGGAGGCGAGCAGTACGTC. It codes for CASSSGTGGGEQYV.

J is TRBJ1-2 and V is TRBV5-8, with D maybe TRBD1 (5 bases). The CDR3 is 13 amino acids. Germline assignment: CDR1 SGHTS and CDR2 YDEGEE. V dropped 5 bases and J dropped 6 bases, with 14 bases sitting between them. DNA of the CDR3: TGTGCCAGCAGATGGGGCAGCTCCCATGGCTACACCTTC. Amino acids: CASRWGSSHGYTF.

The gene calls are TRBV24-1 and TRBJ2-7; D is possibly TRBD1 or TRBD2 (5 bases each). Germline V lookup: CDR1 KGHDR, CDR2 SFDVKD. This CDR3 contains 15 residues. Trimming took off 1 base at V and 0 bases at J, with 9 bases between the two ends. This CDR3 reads CATSDFRDGSYEQYF. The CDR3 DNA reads TGTGCCACCAGTGATTTTAGGGACGGCTCCTACGAGCAGTACTTC.